Following are 18 T cell receptor beta chains from one sample sequenced in a study of T cells in Graves' hyperthyroidism and ophthalmopathy. What was amplified from RNA transcripts were TCR beta CDR3 regions. A first-round RT-PCR of the TCR CDR3 used the HTBI primer set. MiXCR was run by TCRdb on the multiplex PCR reads, yielding one entry per CDR3 protein. The sample records hundreds of thousands of distinct CDR3 sequences, approximately 19% being singletons. Sequenced material: blood. These receptors were taken from a woman aged 18 to 35 with Graves' hyperthyroidism.

This clonotype was detected many times. This chain uses TRBV6-5 with TRBJ1-6; 7 bases fit TRBD1. The CDR3 consists of 15 residues. In germline, CDR1 is MNHEY, CDR2 SVGAGI. V dropped 4 bases and J dropped 6; count of bases not matched to a gene: 6. CDR3 in amino acids: CASSSTGQTNSPLHF. DNA for the CDR3: TGTGCCAGCAGTTCCACGGGACAGACTAATTCACCCCTCCACTTT.

V usage is TRBV6-1 and J usage is TRBJ2-7; 10 nucleotides align to TRBD2. In germline, CDR1 is MNHNS, CDR2 SASEGT. Trimming removed 7 bases from V and 2 bases from J; junction bases left unmatched: 8. The length of the CDR3 is 15 residues. As DNA, the CDR3 is TGTGCCAGCACCGGAACTAGCGGGGCTACCTACGAGCAGTACTTC. Translation: CASTGTSGATYEQYF.

This clonotype was counted ten times or more. The V call is TRBV11-2, the J call TRBJ2-7; perhaps D is TRBD1 or TRBD2 (5 bases each). CDR3 length equals 13 residues. CDR1 is SGHAT and CDR2 is FQNNGV in the germline V gene. V was trimmed by 0 bases and J by 5 bases, leaving 8 bases between them. The CDR3 is CASSLDWGNEQYF. The DNA for the CDR3 is TGTGCCAGCAGCTTAGATTGGGGGAACGAGCAGTACTTC. The full variable domain, completed using reference TRBV11-2 and TRBJ2-7, is EAGVAQSPRYKIIEKRQSVAFWCNPISGHATLYWYQQILGQGPKLLIQFQNNGVVDDSQLPKDRFSAERLKGVDSTLKIQPAKLEDSAVYLCASSLDWGNEQYFGPGTRLTVT.

Many counts were recorded for this clonotype. The chain links TRBV7-9 to TRBJ1-1; D perhaps matches TRBD1 (6 bases). CDR1 and CDR2 from the germline V gene are SEHNR and FQNEAQ (reference sequence). The CDR3 has 15 amino acids. Trimming removed 5 bases from V and 0 bases from J, with 13 bases in between. The DNA of the CDR3 is TGTGCCAGCAGCCAACCCAGGGGTTTGAACACTGAAGCTTTCTTT. It specifies CASSQPRGLNTEAFF.

This clonotype was seen many times. V gene TRBV6-5 combines with J gene TRBJ2-5; 12 nucleotides match TRBD2. CDR1 MNHEY and CDR2 SVGAGI come from the germline V gene. CDR3 length: 17 amino acids. V gave up 1 base and J gave up 2 bases; unmatched junction bases: 5. Here the CDR3 reads CASSYFPGLAGQETQYF. Here the CDR3 DNA reads TGTGCCAGCAGTTACTTCCCCGGACTAGCGGGACAAGAGACCCAGTACTTC.

This clonotype has at least ten counts. The genes are TRBV5-1 and TRBJ1-2; possible D gene TRBD1, 6 bases. The CDR3 contains 12 residues. The V gene's germline CDR1 is SGHRS and CDR2 YFSETQ. The V and J ends lost 4 bases and 7 bases respectively, with 11 bases between them. Here the CDR3 reads CASSGGAGGYTF. The CDR3 bases are TGCGCCAGCAGCGGGGGGGCCGGTGGCTACACCTTC.

This clonotype was counted only a few times. The chain uses TRBV11-3 and TRBJ2-2, with 7 bases lining up with TRBD1. Looked up from germline, CDR1 is SGHNT and CDR2 is YENEEA. The V gene end was trimmed by 5 bases and the J gene end by 4 bases; junction bases not matched to a gene: 4. CDR3 length: 14 amino acids. The CDR3 loop is CASSEGALTGELFF. The CDR3 region has the DNA TGTGCCAGCAGCGAGGGGGCGCTCACCGGGGAGCTGTTTTTT.

This clonotype was seen ten or more times. The V call is TRBV30, the J call TRBJ1-1, with 7 bases identical to TRBD1. CDR1 and CDR2 (germline): GTSNPN, SVGIG (reference sequence). The ends lost 2 bases at V and 6 bases at J; junction bases unmatched: 12. The CDR3 sequence is 15 residues long. CDR3 amino acids: CAWSPGQNFKAEAFF. CDR3 nucleotides: TGTGCCTGGAGTCCGGGACAGAACTTTAAAGCTGAAGCTTTCTTT.

This clonotype was counted many times. CDR3 sequence (DNA): TGTGCCAGCAGCTTACTCCCCTACCTCAGAGCGATGGAGGCTGAAGCTTTCTTT. It codes for CASSLLPYLRAMEAEAFF. J is TRBJ1-1 and V is TRBV9; no firm D call. CDR1 SGDLS and CDR2 YYNGEE come from the germline V gene. Trimming removed 4 bases from V and 6 bases from J, with 28 bases in between. The CDR3 length is 18 residues.

In this sample, this clonotype turned up many times. V usage is TRBV11-2 and J usage is TRBJ1-5; D is uncertain. Germline values: CDR1 SGHAT, CDR2 FQNNGV. V lost 3 bases and J 0 bases, leaving 15 bases between the germline ends. The CDR3 totals 17 residues. The CDR3 coding sequence is TGTGCCAGCAGCTTTCCCCCCCTCCCGTATAGCAATCAGCCCCAGCATTTT. This translates into CASSFPPLPYSNQPQHF.

This clonotype was counted ten times or more. The chain combines TRBV28 with TRBJ1-1; 8 nucleotides match TRBD1. The trim removed 7 bases at V and 5 bases at J, leaving 15 bases unmatched. Germline CDR1 is MDHEN and CDR2 is SYDVKM. This CDR3 spans 16 amino acids. The CDR3 sequence is CASIIHFGRGRTEAFF. The CDR3 DNA is TGTGCCAGCATCATCCACTTTGGCAGGGGGCGAACTGAAGCTTTCTTT.

This clonotype came up many times. This rearrangement joins TRBV6-5 to TRBJ2-7, with D tentatively TRBD1 (6 bases). The CDR3 spans 15 residues. V was shortened by 2 bases and J by 4 bases, with 15 bases between the two germline ends. Germline CDR1 and CDR2: MNHEY and SVGAGI. CDR3 amino acids: CASSYGQGLNYEQYF. The DNA for the CDR3 is TGTGCCAGCAGTTACGGTCAGGGGTTGAATTACGAGCAGTACTTC.

Concerning this clonotype: The CDR3 carries no conserved terminal phenylalanine or tryptophan, so it likely arises from a read error. The chain is built from TRBV6-5 and TRBJ1-1, with a weak D call TRBD1 (5 bases). The CDR3 extends over 14 amino acids. Trimming removed 4 bases from V and 1 base from J, with 10 bases in between. The V gene's germline CDR1 is MNHEY and CDR2 SVGAGI. This CDR3 reads CASSSGIRNTEAFV. DNA for the CDR3: TGTGCCAGCAGTTCAGGGATCAGGAACACTGAAGCTTTCGTG.

This clonotype occurred many times. The rearrangement joins TRBV13 to TRBJ1-3, with D maybe TRBD1 (5 bases). Trimming removed 5 bases from V and 0 bases from J, with 17 bases in between. Germline loops: CDR1 PRHDT, CDR2 FYEKMQ (reference sequence). This CDR3 region has 17 residues. The CDR3 sequence: CASSLGSPGRSGNTIYF. CDR3 DNA sequence: TGTGCCAGCAGCCTCGGGAGCCCGGGGCGCTCTGGAAACACCATATATTTT.

Here the CDR3 reads CASGGASSPNTGELFF. CDR3 nucleotides: TGTGCCAGCGGCGGGGCGAGCTCTCCTAACACCGGGGAGCTGTTTTTT. The V and J genes are TRBV6-1 and TRBJ2-2; a weak D match, TRBD2 (6 bases). Germline assignment: CDR1 MNHNS and CDR2 SASEGT. This CDR3 has 16 residues. V lost 8 bases and J lost 2, with 18 bases in between.

This clonotype has ten or more counts. The J gene is TRBJ1-4, the V gene TRBV18; D remains ambiguous. Germline V gives CDR1 KGHSH, CDR2 LQKENI. The CDR3 sequence is 15 residues long. With 2 bases removed from V and 0 bases from J, the gap between germline ends came to 7 bases. The CDR3 nucleotides are TGTGCCAGCTCACCATTCGGTGCAACTAATGAAAAACTGTTTTTT. As protein: CASSPFGATNEKLFF.

This clonotype was recorded at least ten times. V is TRBV12-3 or TRBV12-4 and J is TRBJ2-7, with D perhaps given as TRBD1 or TRBD2 (5 bases each). The V end lost 8 bases, the J end lost 0 bases, and 17 bases lay between the germline ends. The CDR3 extends over 15 amino acids. The CDR3 region is CASSLWGTGSYEQYF. CDR3 sequence (DNA): TGTGCCAGCTCCCTCTGGGGGACGGGCTCCTACGAGCAGTACTTC.

The V call is TRBV5-1, the J call TRBJ2-5, with a possible D match to TRBD1 (6 bases). Trimming left V 2 bases short and J 2 bases short, with 16 bases between. Germline values: CDR1 SGHRS, CDR2 YFSETQ. This CDR3 region has 16 residues. The CDR3 loop reads CASSLRPQGRQETQYF. The DNA for the CDR3 is TGCGCCAGCAGCTTACGACCTCAGGGGAGACAAGAGACCCAGTACTTC. The variable domain in full, with the rest retrieved from reference TRBV5-1 and TRBJ2-5, is KAGVTQTPRYLIKTRGQQVTLSCSPISGHRSVSWYQQTPGQGLQFLFEYFSETQRNKGNFPGRFSGRQFSNSRSEMNVSTLELGDSALYLCASSLRPQGRQETQYFGPGTRLLVL.